What follows are 21 T cell receptor beta chains derived from one specimen sequenced in a study of T cells after yellow fever vaccination. TCRdb re-derived calls from the 5' RACE reads in MiXCR, one entry per CDR3 protein. The sample lists approximately 74,000 distinct CDR3 sequences, 4.5% to 7.5% occurring once. Sequences were derived from CD4+ T cells sorted from PBMCs, sampled more than 13 days after the first yellow fever vaccination. The receptors shown here come from a young man who received the YFV17D yellow fever vaccine.

At least ten counts were recorded for this clonotype. V usage is TRBV7-9 and J usage is TRBJ1-2, with D perhaps TRBD1 (6 bases). V was clipped by 5 bases and J by 6 bases, with 13 bases between them. The CDR3 runs to 13 residues. In germline, CDR1 is SEHNR, CDR2 FQNEAQ (reference sequence). The CDR3 loop reads CASSNREGDGYTF. The CDR3 coding sequence is TGTGCCAGCAGCAACCGGGAGGGGGATGGCTACACCTTC.

As to this clonotype: A much larger clone lies one base from this, so it may be a read error. The J gene is TRBJ1-2, the V gene TRBV29-1, with TRBD1 matching 7 bases. The CDR3 length is 14 residues. CDR1 is SQVTM and CDR2 is ANQGSEA in the germline V gene. The CDR3 DNA is TGCAGCGCCCAGGGACAGCCCTCTAACTATGGCCACACCTTC. This sequence encodes CSAQGQPSNYGHTF.

This clonotype was picked up many times. The chain joins TRBV3-1 to TRBJ2-1; D gene unclear. Germline values: CDR1 LGHDT, CDR2 YNNKEL (reference sequence). V was trimmed by 1 base and J by 5 bases, leaving 15 bases between them. This CDR3 is 16 amino acids long. The CDR3 coding sequence is TGTGCCAGCAGCCAAGCTCCGCTTGCCGGCAACAATGAGCAGTTCTTC. Translated, it gives CASSQAPLAGNNEQFF.

This clonotype was counted at least ten times. The rearrangement links TRBV4-3 to TRBJ2-5; D possibly matches TRBD1 or TRBD2 (5 bases each). The germline V gene encodes CDR1 LGHNA and CDR2 YSLEER. V shed 5 bases and J shed 5 bases, with 18 bases lying between them. The CDR3 is 15 amino acids. The CDR3 region is CASSLRGVAGETQYF. CDR3 in DNA: TGCGCCAGCAGCTTACGAGGGGTGGCCGGGGAGACCCAGTACTTC.

This clonotype was observed at least ten times. The chain recombines TRBV10-3 with TRBJ2-2; D perhaps matches TRBD2 (5 bases). V gave up 8 bases and J gave up 1 base, with 8 bases separating them. The CDR3 is made up of 13 amino acids. Germline V gene data show CDR1 as ENHRY and CDR2 as SYGVKD. The DNA for the CDR3 is TGTGCCATCCAAGAGGGGAACACCGGGGAGCTGTTTTTT. This sequence encodes CAIQEGNTGELFF.

This clonotype appeared many times. This rearrangement joins TRBV7-2 to TRBJ1-1, with TRBD1 as a possible D gene (5 bases). The CDR3 has 13 residues. Germline assignment: CDR1 SGHTA and CDR2 FQGNSA. The V end was cut by 4 bases, the J end by 1 base, with 7 bases between. The CDR3 region has the DNA TGTGCCAGCAGCTATGACAGGAACACTGAAGCTTTCTTT. Residues: CASSYDRNTEAFF. Drawing the rest from reference TRBV7-2 and TRBJ1-1, the complete variable domain is GAGVSQSPSNKVTEKGKDVELRCDPISGHTALYWYRQSLGQGLEFLIYFQGNSAPDKSGLPSDRFSAERTGGSVSTLTIQRTQQEDSAVYLCASSYDRNTEAFFGQGTRLTVV.

The V call is TRBV28, the J call TRBJ1-1, with D tentatively TRBD1 (5 bases). Trimming took off 3 bases at V and 6 bases at J, with 11 bases between the two ends. The germline CDR1 and CDR2 sequences are MDHEN and SYDVKM. CDR3 length: 13 residues. CDR3 DNA sequence: TGTGCCAGCAGTTTTCGGGGGACTCCTGAAGCTTTCTTT. Protein sequence: CASSFRGTPEAFF.

The sample holds many counts of this clonotype. The V call is TRBV6-1, the J call TRBJ1-3; D possibly corresponds to TRBD1 (5 bases). The CDR3 contains 13 residues. Trimming stripped 2 bases from V and 3 bases from J, with 5 bases between. The germline CDR1 and CDR2 sequences are MNHNS and SASEGT. The CDR3 DNA sequence: TGTGCCAGCAGTGAACAGGGTGGAAACACCATATATTTT. This sequence encodes CASSEQGGNTIYF.

This clonotype was seen repeatedly, ten times or more. The chain is built from TRBV5-1 and TRBJ1-2; D remains unclear. Trimming shortened V by 3 bases and J by 4 bases, and 13 bases separated the two germline ends. The CDR3 contains 14 residues. The germline V gene encodes CDR1 SGHRS and CDR2 YFSETQ. The chain's CDR3 is CASSSSGFSYGYTF. In DNA, the CDR3 is TGCGCCAGCAGCTCATCGGGGTTCAGCTATGGCTACACCTTC. The variable domain in full, completed from reference TRBV5-1 and TRBJ1-2, reads KAGVTQTPRYLIKTRGQQVTLSCSPISGHRSVSWYQQTPGQGLQFLFEYFSETQRNKGNFPGRFSGRQFSNSRSEMNVSTLELGDSALYLCASSSSGFSYGYTFGSGTRLTVV.

At least ten counts were recorded for this clonotype. This sequence joins TRBV6-5 and TRBJ2-4, with D possibly TRBD2 on 6 matching bases. V lost 2 bases and J 0 bases, leaving 8 bases between the germline ends. CDR1 and CDR2 (germline): MNHEY, SVGAGI. CDR3 length equals 15 residues. CDR3 protein: CASSYGGLAKNIQYF. CDR3 bases: TGTGCCAGCAGTTACGGGGGACTAGCCAAAAACATTCAGTACTTC.

This clonotype was seen ten or more times. The chain links TRBV20-1 to TRBJ2-3; 10 bases match TRBD2. In germline, CDR1 is DFQATT, CDR2 SNEGSKA (reference sequence). J was trimmed by 6 bases and V by 4 bases; bases with no gene match: 10. The CDR3 is made up of 15 amino acids. CDR3 bases: TGCAGTGCTATTATAGCGGGGGGAACAATCGATACGCAGTATTTT. It yields the protein CSAIIAGGTIDTQYF.

At least ten counts were recorded for this clonotype. The chain couples TRBV5-1 to TRBJ2-3; a weak D match, TRBD1 (5 bases). CDR3 length: 14 amino acids. CDR1 is SGHRS and CDR2 is YFSETQ in the germline V gene. Trimming removed 5 bases from V and 2 bases from J, with 12 bases in between. CDR3 sequence: CASRENRNTDTQYF. The CDR3 nucleotides are TGCGCCAGCAGGGAGAACAGGAACACAGATACGCAGTATTTT. Looking up the rest from reference TRBV5-1 and TRBJ2-3 gives the full variable domain: KAGVTQTPRYLIKTRGQQVTLSCSPISGHRSVSWYQQTPGQGLQFLFEYFSETQRNKGNFPGRFSGRQFSNSRSEMNVSTLELGDSALYLCASRENRNTDTQYFGPGTRLTVL.

This clonotype was observed at least ten times. The CDR3 DNA reads TGTGCCAGCAGCCAAGGTCTTTCAGAGACCCAGTACTTC. Translated: CASSQGLSETQYF. V and J are TRBV3-1 and TRBJ2-5; D not resolved. The CDR3 consists of 13 residues. Germline V gene sequence: CDR1 LGHDT, CDR2 YNNKEL (reference sequence). V was cut by 1 base and J by 4 bases, with 7 bases left in between.

This clonotype was seen repeatedly, ten times or more. The chain has TRBV20-1 and TRBJ2-1, with D tentatively TRBD2 (5 bases). This CDR3 spans 14 amino acids. The V gene's germline CDR1 is DFQATT and CDR2 SNEGSKA (reference sequence). The DNA for the CDR3 is TGCAGGGCGGCCCGTATGGCTAGCACCAATGAGCAGTTCTTC. Amino acid sequence: CRAARMASTNEQFF.

There are many counts of this clonotype. This chain joins TRBV11-2 and TRBJ2-2; 15 nucleotides align to TRBD2. Germline CDR1 SGHAT, CDR2 FQNNGV. The CDR3 runs 18 residues. The junction had 5 bases not matched to a gene; V was cut back by 5 bases and J by 1 base. CDR3 sequence: CASSAGLAGGRNTGELFF. CDR3 in DNA: TGTGCCAGCAGCGCGGGACTAGCGGGGGGCCGGAACACCGGGGAGCTGTTTTTT.

This clonotype was observed a handful of times. One end of the junction varies from germline; a read error may be responsible. The V gene is TRBV19, the J gene TRBJ1-1, with D uncertain. This CDR3 comprises 14 residues. The germline gives CDR1 LNHDA, CDR2 SQIVND (reference sequence). CDR3 loop: CASSRGILKTEAFF. The DNA for the CDR3 is TGTGCCAGTAGTCGTGGGATACTGAAAACTGAAGCTTTCTTT.

This clonotype was seen at least ten times. The chain employs TRBV11-2 and TRBJ2-2, with D hard to call. Germline assignment: CDR1 SGHAT and CDR2 FQNNGV. V gave up 6 bases and J gave up 6 bases, with 8 bases separating them. The CDR3 consists of 12 residues. This CDR3 reads CASRPMAGELFF. The CDR3 nucleotides are TGTGCCAGCAGGCCCATGGCCGGGGAGCTGTTTTTT.

This clonotype was seen ten or more times. The chain has TRBV20-1 and TRBJ2-7, with 8 bases aligning to TRBD1. J lost 7 bases, V lost 6 bases, and 14 bases had no gene match. Germline V CDR1 and CDR2: DFQATT, SNEGSKA (reference sequence). This CDR3 contains 14 residues. CDR3 region: CSAPQGTGPREQYF. The CDR3 nucleotides read TGCAGTGCCCCTCAGGGGACAGGTCCCCGGGAGCAGTACTTC.

The chain couples TRBV5-5 to TRBJ1-5; a weak D match, TRBD1 (6 bases). Per germline, CDR1 SGHKS and CDR2 YYEKEE (reference sequence). The CDR3 has 14 amino acids. V lost 5 bases to trimming and J lost 4 bases, with 13 bases between them. CDR3 sequence: CASSRDTGNQPQHF. CDR3 in DNA: TGTGCCAGCAGTCGGGACACCGGTAATCAGCCCCAGCATTTT.

This clonotype was counted ten times or more. The chain links TRBV24-1 to TRBJ1-1; TRBD1 matches at 7 bases. With 2 bases clipped from V and 1 base from J, the junction kept 3 bases outside the gene matches. The CDR3 has 15 amino acids. Germline CDR1 and CDR2: KGHDR and SFDVKD. This chain's CDR3 is CATSDSPGGNTEAFF. The CDR3 DNA reads TGTGCCACCAGTGATTCCCCAGGGGGGAACACTGAAGCTTTCTTT.

This clonotype showed up many times. V is TRBV5-1 and J is TRBJ2-1; no definite D call. V lost 4 bases, J lost 3 bases, and 14 bases lay in between. Germline lookup yields CDR1 SGHRS and CDR2 YFSETQ. The CDR3 is 15 residues long. The CDR3: CASSLLADNYNEQFF. The DNA for the CDR3 is TGCGCCAGCAGCCTATTGGCGGATAACTACAATGAGCAGTTCTTC.